One and the same sample provided the 23 T cell receptor beta chains below, sequenced in a study of blood T cell repertoires in COVID-19. The data were produced by immunoSEQ multiplex PCR, yet TCRdb's version contains in-frame clones alone and is incomplete. The sample lists 100,000 or so clones, 92% occurring once. Sample: peripheral blood. The receptors stem from a woman aged 55-69 years with active COVID-19.

The V gene is TRBV13, the J gene TRBJ2-1, with D tentatively TRBD2 (5 bases). Germline V lookup: CDR1 PRHDT, CDR2 FYEKMQ (reference sequence). Trimming removed 3 bases at V and 8 bases at J, with 20 bases between. The CDR3 has 16 amino acids. CDR3 sequence: CASSLIKGGLFHEQFF. Written as DNA, the CDR3 is TGTGCCAGCAGCTTGATCAAAGGCGGGCTCTTCCATGAGCAGTTCTTC.

The rearrangement uses TRBV6-1 and TRBJ2-6; 10 bases map to TRBD2. In germline, CDR1 is MNHNS, CDR2 SASEGT. The CDR3 consists of 20 residues. The J segment lost 0 bases and the V segment lost 1 base, leaving 9 bases of the junction unmatched. This chain's CDR3 is CASSEVYTSGVSSGANVLTF. As DNA, the CDR3 is TGTGCCAGCAGTGAAGTATATACTAGCGGGGTCAGCTCTGGGGCCAACGTCCTGACTTTC.

The chain uses TRBV6-2 or TRBV6-3 and TRBJ1-1; 8 bases are shared with TRBD1. V shed 2 bases and J 1 base; nucleotides not matched to a gene: 3. From germline, CDR1 is MNHEY and CDR2 SVGEGT. The CDR3 totals 15 residues. The CDR3 DNA follows: TGTGCCAGCAGTTACCTGGGGACAGGGAACACTGAAGCTTTCTTT. Encoded protein: CASSYLGTGNTEAFF.

For the CDR3, the DNA is TGTGCCAGCAGCCCGGACAGGGTAGGAGATACGCAGTATTTT. Its protein is CASSPDRVGDTQYF. The chain recombines TRBV11-2 with TRBJ2-3; 8 nucleotides line up with TRBD1. The germline gives CDR1 SGHAT, CDR2 FQNNGV. CDR3 length: 14 residues. With V trimmed by 5 bases and J by 5 bases, 6 bases remained unmatched.

The chain links TRBV10-1 to TRBJ2-1; no clear D. The CDR3 is 12 residues long. Germline CDR1 WNHNN, CDR2 SYGVQD (reference sequence). V shed 3 bases and J shed 9 bases, with 9 bases lying between them. As DNA, the CDR3 is TGCGCCAGCAGTGACGGTCCGGGTGAGCAGTTCTTC. Its translation is CASSDGPGEQFF.

The chain employs TRBV6-5 and TRBJ1-5; maybe TRBD1 (5 bases). Germline lookup yields CDR1 MNHEY and CDR2 SVGAGI. Trimming removed 5 bases from V and 4 bases from J, with 9 bases in between. The CDR3 has 13 residues. This chain's CDR3 is CASSPGGNQPQHF. The CDR3 nucleotides are TGTGCCAGCAGTCCCGGGGGGAATCAGCCCCAGCATTTT.

This chain uses TRBV10-1 with TRBJ2-1; D unclear. The CDR3 is 15 amino acids. Germline V gives CDR1 WNHNN, CDR2 SYGVQD (reference sequence). V lost 6 bases to trimming and J lost 5 bases, with 17 bases between them. For the CDR3, the DNA is TGCGCCAGCAGCCTTAGTTCCCCCCGAAACAATGAGCAGTTCTTC. It encodes CASSLSSPRNNEQFF.

The J gene is TRBJ1-5, the V gene TRBV30; D is uncertain. CDR1 and CDR2 from the germline V gene are GTSNPN and SVGIG (reference sequence). V was cut by 2 bases and J by 7 bases, with 12 bases left in between. The CDR3 contains 13 residues. CDR3 residues: CAWSPGRLQPQHF. The CDR3, as DNA: TGTGCCTGGAGTCCCGGGAGGCTCCAGCCCCAGCATTTT.

This chain connects TRBV2 to TRBJ2-1, with D possibly TRBD1 on 6 matching bases. V was shortened by 2 bases and J by 1 base, with 9 bases between the two germline ends. The CDR3 runs to 15 residues. Germline loops: CDR1 SNHLY, CDR2 FYNNEI. The DNA of the CDR3 is TGTGCCAGCAGTGAAATGACAGGTTCCTACAATGAGCAGTTCTTC. Encoded protein: CASSEMTGSYNEQFF.

The chain links TRBV3-1 (or the pseudogene TRBV3-2) to TRBJ1-5, with D unclear. V lost 4 bases, J lost 2 bases, and 15 bases lay in between. CDR1 and CDR2 (germline): LGHDT, YNNKEL (reference sequence). The CDR3 length is 16 residues. DNA of the CDR3: TGTGCCAGCAGCCCGGCCCAGGCAACGGGCAATCAGCCCCAGCATTTT. Encoded protein: CASSPAQATGNQPQHF.

This chain uses TRBV9 with TRBJ2-7, with 10 nucleotides matching TRBD2. CDR3 length: 15 amino acids. Germline V gene lookup returns CDR1 SGDLS and CDR2 YYNGEE. V lost 0 bases to trimming and J lost 5 bases; unmatched junction nucleotides: 5. The CDR3 DNA reads TGTGCCAGCAGCGTAGGAGGGACTAGCGCCCACGAGCAGTACTTC. This codes for CASSVGGTSAHEQYF.

The V call is TRBV7-8, the J call TRBJ1-5; D perhaps matches TRBD1 (6 bases). The germline V and J ends were trimmed by 3 bases and 0 bases, with 9 bases remaining between them. The length of the CDR3 is 15 residues. Per germline, CDR1 SGHVS and CDR2 FQNEAQ. CDR3 bases: TGTGCCAGCAGCTTGCAGGGGATTAGCAATCAGCCCCAGCATTTT. Translation: CASSLQGISNQPQHF.

This chain joins TRBV18 and TRBJ2-7; D unresolved. The length of the CDR3 is 14 residues. The germline gives CDR1 KGHSH, CDR2 LQKENI. Trimming removed 2 bases from V and 4 bases from J, with 12 bases in between. For the CDR3, the DNA is TGTGCCAGCTCACCAGCAGGCTTGGTATACGAGCAGTACTTC. This codes for CASSPAGLVYEQYF.

J is TRBJ2-1 and V is TRBV27; 9 bases match TRBD2. Unmatched junction bases numbered 10, after V lost 7 bases and J lost 9 bases. CDR3 length equals 14 residues. Germline-derived CDR1 and CDR2 are MNHEY and SMNVEV (reference sequence). The CDR3 protein is CASTQGLASGEQFF. In nucleotides, the CDR3 is TGTGCCAGCACCCAGGGACTAGCAAGCGGTGAGCAGTTCTTC.

This chain uses TRBV21-1 with TRBJ1-1; TRBD1 was called by the table and not checked on the DNA. TRBV21-1 constitutes a pseudogene. The CDR3 length is 16 residues. The CDR3 nucleotides read TGTGCCAGCAGCAGGGGGCCGGGACGGAAGAACACTGAAGCTTTCTTT. It specifies CASSRGPGRKNTEAFF.

About this clone itself: The junction differs from germline at one of its ends, possibly a read error. The J gene is TRBJ2-3, the V gene TRBV7-7; 14 nucleotides align to TRBD2. This CDR3 region has 15 residues. The germline V gene has CDR1 SSHAT and CDR2 FNYEAQ (reference sequence). The CDR3 loop is CASSQTSGRGDTQYF. CDR3 nucleotide sequence: TGTGCTAGCAGCCAGACTAGCGGGAGGGGAGATACGCAGTATTTT.

V and J are TRBV28 and TRBJ1-3; D ambiguous. Looked up from germline, CDR1 is MDHEN and CDR2 is SYDVKM. The CDR3 extends over 14 amino acids. V was pared by 5 bases and J by 8 bases, with 16 bases between. The CDR3 loop reads CASSPGTSADTIYF. The CDR3 region has the DNA TGTGCCAGCAGTCCCGGCACCTCAGCGGACACCATATATTTT.

J is TRBJ2-7 and V is TRBV5-4; 11 bases line up with TRBD1. Germline V gives CDR1 SGHNT, CDR2 YYREEE (reference sequence). V was clipped by 3 bases and J by 2 bases; unmatched bases: 7. This CDR3 region has 16 residues. The CDR3 sequence: CASSSSPGQGAYEQYF. CDR3 sequence (DNA): TGTGCCAGCAGCTCTTCTCCGGGACAGGGGGCCTACGAGCAGTACTTC.

The rearrangement links TRBV28 to TRBJ1-5, with D possibly TRBD1 on 5 matching bases. V lost 7 bases and J 5 bases, leaving 24 bases between the germline ends. The germline gives CDR1 MDHEN, CDR2 SYDVKM. This CDR3 is built from 17 residues. Here the CDR3 reads CASNQGLIVRQDQPQHF. The CDR3 bases are TGTGCCAGCAATCAGGGATTAATAGTACGACAAGATCAGCCCCAGCATTTT.

This sequence joins TRBV11-2 and TRBJ2-1; 12 bases fit TRBD1. Germline V gene data show CDR1 as SGHAT and CDR2 as FQNNGV. The CDR3 has 15 amino acids. V was clipped by 4 bases and J by 9 bases; unmatched bases: 7. CDR3 protein: CASSSRGTGGSEQFF. CDR3 DNA: TGTGCCAGCAGCTCTAGAGGGACAGGGGGCAGTGAGCAGTTCTTC.

The chain links TRBV7-9 to TRBJ2-3; 8 bases map to TRBD1. This CDR3 region has 15 residues. Unmatched junction bases numbered 5, after V lost 5 bases and J lost 1 base. The germline CDR1 and CDR2 sequences are SEHNR and FQNEAQ (reference sequence). The DNA for the CDR3 is TGTGCCAGCAGCGAGGGACAGGTTCGCACAGATACGCAGTATTTT. The encoded protein is CASSEGQVRTDTQYF.

The chain links TRBV25-1 to TRBJ2-7; 11 nucleotides match TRBD2. The germline gives CDR1 MGHDK, CDR2 SYGVNS. The CDR3 consists of 17 residues. The trim removed 5 bases at V and 5 bases at J, leaving 14 bases unmatched. The CDR3 here is CASSLKSPGLAAHEQYF. DNA of the CDR3: TGTGCCAGCAGTCTGAAGTCCCCGGGACTAGCGGCCCACGAGCAGTACTTC.

This chain links TRBV10-1 with TRBJ2-4, with 7 bases that match TRBD1. J was trimmed by 9 bases and V by 6 bases; bases with no gene match: 11. CDR3 size: 14 residues. CDR1 WNHNN and CDR2 SYGVQD come from the germline V gene (reference sequence). The CDR3 DNA reads as TGCGCCAGCAGCGCCGGGAACAGGGACAGCATTCAGTACTTC. The encoded protein is CASSAGNRDSIQYF.